This T cell receptor beta chain comes out of a study of cytomegalovirus exposure and HLA in healthy donors. CDR1 and CDR2 from the germline V gene are SQVTM and ANQGSEA. The V end lost 0 bases, the J end lost 7 bases, and 18 bases lay between the germline ends. The CDR3 loop spans 15 amino acids. It was with 60 Vbeta and 13 Jbeta primers that the PCR ran. TCRdb keeps only in-frame clones here, not all; method: immunoSEQ multiplex PCR. This table has approximately 300,000 clones, 70% to 90% appearing once. V usage is TRBV29-1 and J usage is TRBJ1-2; no firm D call. The receptor was derived from a woman in her 40s in good health and CMV-seropositive. Sequencing was carried out using PBMCs. CDR3 DNA: TGCAGCGTTGAAGATCCCCCGAGGGATCGGCCTGGCTACACCTTC. Residues: CSVEDPPRDRPGYTF.